This TCR beta chain was captured in a study of response to subunit inactivated influenza vaccine. TCRdb re-called the RT-PCR reads with MiXCR, one entry per CDR3 protein. Of some 640,000 distinct CDR3 sequences in the sample, about 14% were seen once. About this clonotype: The antigen remains unidentified. A much larger clone is a single base away; this may be a read error.

Germline CDR1 and CDR2: SGHRS and YFSETQ. The CDR3 runs to 15 residues. V lost 5 bases and J lost 2; bases outside the gene matches: 9. The study, taken as a whole, reports: New T cells are recruited in small numbers by each seasonal influenza vaccination, according to the authors' suggestion.

The clonotype comes from a man aged 50 to 60 who received an inactivated influenza vaccine. This chain joins TRBV5-1 and TRBJ2-5; 7 positions agree with TRBD2. The input for sequencing was PBMCs from blood, taken roughly 2 weeks before vaccination. As DNA, the CDR3 is TGCGCCAGCAGTACGGGACTACCGGGACAAGAGACCCAGTACTTC. Amino acids: CASSTGLPGQETQYF.